This TCR beta chain was obtained from a study of blood T cell repertoires in COVID-19. Overall study: COVID-19 samples collected from the United States, Italy and Spain covered acute and convalescent phases. T cells, B-cell-depleted T cells, or PBMCs provided the cDNA or gDNA that served as material.

Libraries were prepared by immunoSEQ multiplex PCR; TCRdb keeps only in-frame clonotypes and omits some of them. The data contain some 200,000 clones, under 90% of them seen just once; the ten biggest clones take up approximately 6.1%. The CDR3 is 14 amino acids. J gave up 2 bases and V 7 bases, and 3 bases lay outside the gene matches. The germline CDR1 and CDR2 sequences are LNHDA and SQIVND (reference sequence). This clone was recorded only once. Sequenced sample: peripheral blood. The chain joins TRBV19 to TRBJ2-2; 8 bases are shared with TRBD1. The clonotype was recovered from a man older than 75 with acute or convalescent COVID-19. CDR3 protein: CASIRGLNTGELFF. The DNA of the CDR3 is TGTGCCAGTATCAGGGGGCTTAACACCGGGGAGCTGTTTTTT.